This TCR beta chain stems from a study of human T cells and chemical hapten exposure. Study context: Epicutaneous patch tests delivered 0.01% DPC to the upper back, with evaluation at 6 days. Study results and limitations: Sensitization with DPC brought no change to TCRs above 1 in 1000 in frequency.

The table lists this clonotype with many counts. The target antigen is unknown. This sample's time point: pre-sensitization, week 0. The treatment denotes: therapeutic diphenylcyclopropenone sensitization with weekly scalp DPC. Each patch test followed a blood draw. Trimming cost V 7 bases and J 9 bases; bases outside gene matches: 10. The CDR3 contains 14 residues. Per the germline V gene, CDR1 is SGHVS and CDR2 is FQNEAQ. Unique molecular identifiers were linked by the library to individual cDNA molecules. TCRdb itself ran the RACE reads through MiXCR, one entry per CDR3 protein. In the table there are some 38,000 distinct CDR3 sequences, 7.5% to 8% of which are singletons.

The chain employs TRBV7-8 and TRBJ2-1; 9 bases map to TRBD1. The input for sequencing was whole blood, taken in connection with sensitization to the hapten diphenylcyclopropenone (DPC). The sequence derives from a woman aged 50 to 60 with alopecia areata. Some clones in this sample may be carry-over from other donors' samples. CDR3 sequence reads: CASNYRGRTGEQFF. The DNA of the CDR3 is TGTGCCAGCAACTACAGGGGGCGCACGGGTGAGCAGTTCTTC.